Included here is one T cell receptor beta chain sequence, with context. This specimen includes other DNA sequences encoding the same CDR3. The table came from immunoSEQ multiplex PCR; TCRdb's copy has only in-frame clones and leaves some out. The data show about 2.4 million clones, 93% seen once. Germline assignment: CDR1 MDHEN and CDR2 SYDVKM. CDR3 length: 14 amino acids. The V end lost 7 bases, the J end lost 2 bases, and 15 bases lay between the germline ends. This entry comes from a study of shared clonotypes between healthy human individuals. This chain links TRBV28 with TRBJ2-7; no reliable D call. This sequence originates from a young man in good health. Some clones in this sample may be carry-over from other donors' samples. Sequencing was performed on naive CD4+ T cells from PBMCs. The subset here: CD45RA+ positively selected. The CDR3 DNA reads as TGTGCCAGCACTCCCCCCCTCGTCCCCTACGAGCAGTACTTC. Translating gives CASTPPLVPYEQYF.